This T cell receptor beta chain was captured in a study of blood T cell repertoires in COVID-19. Germline CDR1 is LNHDA and CDR2 is SQIVND (reference sequence). The CDR3 totals 18 residues. Trimming cost V 1 base and J 5 bases; bases outside gene matches: 9. Under the authors' procedure: How many nucleated cells were present was estimated from reference gene primer amplification. Assay: immunoSEQ multiplex PCR; the TCRdb copy retains only in-frame clones and omits some. V and J calls and clone size follow that table, whereas D and trimming were derived from the DNA. The sample shows 200,000 to 250,000 clones, around 82% of them seen only once.

The rearrangement joins TRBV19 to TRBJ2-1; the match to TRBD2 covers 12 bases. The sequence came from a middle-aged man with active or convalescent COVID-19. Sequenced sample: peripheral blood. The CDR3 bases are TGTGCCAGTAGTATAGTTGGACTAACTAGCGGGGGGAACAATGAGCAGTTCTTC. Translation gives CASSIVGLTSGGNNEQFF.